The present T cell receptor beta chain was sequenced within a study of Ad26.COV2.S vaccination and SARS-CoV-2 variants (dated by TCRdb to the early 2020s). For the wider study: Donors in the vaccine arm were drawn from COV1001, a multicentre, randomized, double-blind, placebo-controlled phase I-IIa trial testing Ad26.COV2.S in healthy adults. Dosing of Ad26.COV2.S was intramuscular, at either 5x10^10 or 1x10^11 viral particles, delivered as one shot or as two shots spaced 56 days apart. TCRbeta repertoire sequencing served as the tool for gauging how specific and how broad the SARS-CoV-2-reactive T cell receptors were following Ad26.COV2.S vaccination. The TCR-sequenced set comprised approximately 32 samples: some 20 Ad26.COV2.S vaccine recipients, 5 placebo recipients and 8 SARS-CoV-2 convalescent individuals. Trial participants were randomized into five groups of five: low-dose or high-dose Ad26.COV2.S given once or twice, or placebo on both occasions. Throughout the experiments and outcome assessment, investigators stayed blinded to trial group allocation.

Overall results and qualifications from the work: The authors noted that the TCR breadth and depth analyses may have underestimated total T cell responses. Non-spike TCR breadth was comparable between vaccine and placebo recipients, consistent with the vaccine containing only spike. After vaccination, substantial breadth of spike-specific CD8+ and CD4+ T cell responses was reported. Spike-specific TCR breadth was higher in Ad26.COV2.S recipients than in placebo recipients (P = 0.0014). The study was not powered to compare responses between vaccine doses or regimens.

Concerning this clone: Its binding antigen is unknown. Base-call qualities are not available, and no considerably larger clone is one nucleotide away.

The sample's treatment or condition, from its label and the paper: over 15 received Ad26.COV2.S at low or high dose, single or two shots; about 5 received placebo; per-sample allocation not given. For vaccine and placebo recipients, the sequenced repertoires came from samples collected on day 63 after the first injection. In Cohort 1b, 25 adults aged 18-55 years were enrolled at a single site in Boston, USA, between 29 July and 7 August 2020. As a vaccine, Ad26.COV2.S was a replication-incompetent adenovirus type 26 vector that expressed a prefusion-stabilized SARS-CoV-2 spike protein derived from the original Wuhan strain. The immunoSEQ Assay was the method used to sequence TCRbeta CDR3 regions. After extraction, genomic DNA underwent amplification by bias-controlled multiplex PCR, followed by high-throughput sequencing. As for how the authors treated the data: To quantify the absolute abundance of each unique TCRbeta CDR3 region, sequences were collapsed and filtered. T cell fraction was estimated by normalizing TCRbeta template counts to usable DNA, which was measured by amplifying reference genes present in all nucleated cells. Repertoire TCRs were annotated as SARS-CoV-2-specific when V gene, CDR3 amino acid sequence and J gene were exactly matched to a known reactive TCR set. The reference SARS-CoV-2 TCR set came from MIRA and was filtered for enrichment in COVID-19-positive ImmuneCODE repertoires, removing public or cross-reactive TCRs. Using the MIRA antigens, annotated TCRs were further analysed by specific ORF or by position within an ORF. Depth was the summed frequency of annotated unique rearrangements, while breadth was defined as annotated unique rearrangements over total unique productive rearrangements. Group comparisons of TCR breadth used two-sided Wilcoxon rank-sum tests. TCRdb provides this immuneACCESS table in a form limited to in-frame rearrangements. Some clones are lacking; in checked studies, under half of them reflect an unresolved V gene, and why the rest are absent is not known. The V and J calls and clone size were taken over from that table, and D and trimming were inferred from the DNA. This sample comprises a few hundred thousand clones, over 75% of them detected only once. The biggest ten clones account for approximately 4% of the sample.

The germline V gene (reference sequence) specifies LNHDA as CDR1 and SQIVND as CDR2. The CDR3 holds 15 amino acids from the cysteine to the phenylalanine. The CDR3 DNA has 45 bases and is translated from base 1. V loses 7 bases, J loses 6 bases, and the germline ends lie 20 bases apart. Sequenced material: peripheral blood, taken in a trial of Ad26.COV2.S vaccine versus placebo. This clonotype was sampled from a person aged 18-65 years who received the Ad26.COV2.S COVID-19 vaccine or a placebo. Recombination connected TRBV19 to TRBJ2-3; the D gene assignment is ambiguous. For the CDR3, the sequence is CASTTVASKRDTQYF. In nucleotides, the sequence is TGTGCCAGTACCACGGTGGCATCCAAGAGGGATACGCAGTATTTT.